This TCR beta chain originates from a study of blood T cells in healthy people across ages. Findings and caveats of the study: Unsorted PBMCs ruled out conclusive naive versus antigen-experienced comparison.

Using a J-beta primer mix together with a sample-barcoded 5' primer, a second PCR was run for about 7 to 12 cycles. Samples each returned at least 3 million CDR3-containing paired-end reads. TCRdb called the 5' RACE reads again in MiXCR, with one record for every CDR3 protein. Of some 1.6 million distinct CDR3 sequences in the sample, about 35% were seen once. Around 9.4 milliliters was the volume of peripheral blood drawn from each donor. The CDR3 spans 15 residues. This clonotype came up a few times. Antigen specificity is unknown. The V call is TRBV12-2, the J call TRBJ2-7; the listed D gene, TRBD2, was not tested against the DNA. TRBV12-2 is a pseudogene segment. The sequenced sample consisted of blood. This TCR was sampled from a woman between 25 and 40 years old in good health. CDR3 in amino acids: CASRLGTSGTYEQYF. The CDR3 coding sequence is TGTGCAAGTCGCTTAGGAACTAGCGGTACCTACGAGCAGTACTTC.